The following is a T cell receptor beta chain sequence with its context. These data come from a study of long-term antiretroviral therapy in people with HIV. CDR3 length: 12 residues. In germline, CDR1 is SEHNR, CDR2 FQNEAQ (reference sequence). Trimming left V 5 bases short and J 4 bases short, with 6 bases between. Version v3.0 of the immunoSEQ assay was performed at survey level. Repertoires were generated with immunoSEQ multiplex PCR, while TCRdb's copy carries only in-frame clones and drops some. The sample holds 15,000 to 20,000 clones, almost 80% seen once. The clonotype comes from a woman aged 35 to 49 with HIV. The chain carries TRBV7-9 and TRBJ2-1; no reliable D call. Sequencing used unsorted PBMCs, obtained 2.3 years after starting antiretroviral therapy. CDR3 in DNA: TGTGCCAGCAGCCCGGATTACAATGAGCAGTTCTTC. This translates into CASSPDYNEQFF.